This T cell receptor beta chain was recovered during a study of T cell changes during pregnancy in multiple sclerosis. Assay: immunoSEQ multiplex PCR; the TCRdb copy retains only in-frame clones and omits some. The sample holds tens of thousands of clones, 90% seen once. V lost 6 bases, J lost 0 bases, and 11 bases lay in between. Germline V CDR1 and CDR2: LNHDA, SQIVND (reference sequence). The CDR3 consists of 14 residues. This clone was counted a single time. The sample holds other DNA sequences that translate to the same CDR3. The sample consisted of CD4+ T cells from peripheral blood mononuclear cells, taken before pregnancy. This chain uses TRBV19 with TRBJ1-1; D perhaps matches TRBD1 (5 bases). This receptor was taken from a female donor with multiple sclerosis, enrolled in a pregnancy study. As DNA, the CDR3 is TGTGCCAGTAGGGACACCTCAATGAACACTGAAGCTTTCTTT. Translating it yields CASRDTSMNTEAFF.